These 17 T cell receptor beta chains share one sample of origin, sequenced in a study of response to subunit inactivated influenza vaccine. TCRdb re-called the RT-PCR reads through MiXCR, storing one row per CDR3 protein. Among about 650,000 distinct CDR3 sequences listed, approximately 14% were seen once. Sequenced here: PBMCs from blood, sampled roughly 2 weeks before vaccination. The receptors originated from a man aged 45 to 65 who received an inactivated influenza vaccine.

This rearrangement joins TRBV7-3 to TRBJ2-3, with unresolved D. Germline V gene sequence: CDR1 SGHTA, CDR2 FQGTGA. Trimming took off 1 base at V and 0 bases at J, with 11 bases between the two ends. CDR3 length equals 16 residues. The CDR3 DNA sequence: TGTGCCAGCAGCTTAATGGGTCATGCTAGCACAGATACGCAGTATTTT. Amino acids: CASSLMGHASTDTQYF.

This chain links TRBV4-1 with TRBJ2-7; the D is unclear. This CDR3 is 16 amino acids long. Trimming removed 0 bases at V and 3 bases at J, with 15 bases between. Germline V gives CDR1 MGHRA, CDR2 YSYEKL. The CDR3 region is CASSQDFPAYNYEQYF. CDR3 nucleotide sequence: TGCGCCAGCAGCCAAGATTTTCCAGCCTACAACTACGAGCAGTACTTC.

The rearrangement uses TRBV5-1 and TRBJ2-7; TRBD1 might be the D (6 bases). Germline V CDR1 and CDR2: SGHRS, YFSETQ. This CDR3 is built from 13 residues. Trimming stripped 1 base from V and 9 bases from J, with 14 bases between. Here the CDR3 reads CASSLSGQTPQYF. Written as DNA, the CDR3 is TGCGCCAGCAGCTTGTCAGGACAGACACCGCAGTACTTC. Based on the CDR3 plus reference TRBV5-1 and TRBJ2-7, the full variable domain is KAGVTQTPRYLIKTRGQQVTLSCSPISGHRSVSWYQQTPGQGLQFLFEYFSETQRNKGNFPGRFSGRQFSNSRSEMNVSTLELGDSALYLCASSLSGQTPQYFGPGTRLTVT.

V gene TRBV12-3 or TRBV12-4 combines with J gene TRBJ2-7; D is possibly TRBD2 (6 bases). The V end was cut by 4 bases, the J end by 2 bases, with 18 bases between. The CDR3 is 16 residues long. DNA of the CDR3: TGTGCCAGCAGTTCGGTGTCGGCTAGCGCCCCCTACGAGCAGTACTTC. Protein sequence: CASSSVSASAPYEQYF.

This clonotype was found a few times. The V call is TRBV6-1, the J call TRBJ1-5, with 7 bases lining up with TRBD1. Germline V gene lookup returns CDR1 MNHNS and CDR2 SASEGT. Trimming at V came to 8 bases and at J to 3 bases, leaving 10 bases not matched to a gene. The CDR3 sequence is 15 residues long. The CDR3 DNA reads as TGTGCCAGCGATTCCTGGGACAGACACAATCAGCCCCAGCATTTT. Translation: CASDSWDRHNQPQHF.

The rearrangement links TRBV4-1 to TRBJ1-6; weak D call: TRBD1 (6 bases). Trimming cost V 2 bases and J 7 bases, with 18 bases left between them. This CDR3 spans 17 amino acids. The germline CDR1 and CDR2 sequences are MGHRA and YSYEKL. Written as DNA, the CDR3 is TGCGCCAGCAGCCAAAGTTTGGTAGAGGGGGGGAATTCACCCCTCCACTTT. Protein product: CASSQSLVEGGNSPLHF.

The table lists this clonotype with many counts. This chain connects TRBV7-9 to TRBJ2-1, with 7 bases identical to TRBD2. The CDR3 is 15 residues long. The V and J ends lost 0 bases and 4 bases, in that order; junction bases with no gene match: 3. Germline V gene sequence: CDR1 SEHNR, CDR2 FQNEAQ (reference sequence). The CDR3 reads CASSLALAEYNEQFF. The CDR3, as DNA: TGTGCCAGCAGCTTAGCCCTAGCGGAGTACAATGAGCAGTTCTTC.

This clonotype has more than one count but fewer than ten. The chain combines TRBV19 with TRBJ1-5; TRBD1 is a possible D gene (6 bases). This CDR3 spans 13 amino acids. CDR1 and CDR2 (germline): LNHDA, SQIVND (reference sequence). The germline V and J ends were trimmed by 5 bases and 5 bases, with 10 bases remaining between them. This CDR3 reads CASSWAGDQPQHF. The CDR3 DNA follows: TGTGCCAGTAGTTGGGCAGGGGATCAGCCCCAGCATTTT.

The rearrangement links TRBV14 to TRBJ2-3; D is possibly TRBD1 (6 bases). Trimming cost V 6 bases and J 2 bases, with 12 bases left between them. Germline lookup yields CDR1 SGHDN and CDR2 FVKESK. CDR3 length: 14 residues. The CDR3 loop is CASRPTGITDTQYF. DNA for the CDR3: TGTGCCAGCAGACCAACAGGGATCACAGATACGCAGTATTTT.

The chain joins TRBV7-6 to TRBJ2-7; weak D call: TRBD1 (5 bases). This CDR3 spans 15 amino acids. The germline V gene encodes CDR1 SGHVS and CDR2 FNYEAQ. Deletions cut 3 bases from V and 6 bases from J, with 18 bases between. CDR3 nucleotides: TGTGCCAGCAGCTTGGGTTTTGGTCAGGGTAGCGAGCAGTACTTC. Encoded protein: CASSLGFGQGSEQYF. Full variable domain (remainder filled in from reference TRBV7-6 and TRBJ2-7): GAGVSQSPRYKVTKRGQDVALRCDPISGHVSLYWYRQALGQGPEFLTYFNYEAQQDKSGLPNDRFSAERPEGSISTLTIQRTEQRDSAMYRCASSLGFGQGSEQYFGPGTRLTVT.

This clonotype turned up a few times. The chain uses TRBV14 and TRBJ2-5; 8 bases map to TRBD1. The germline V gene encodes CDR1 SGHDN and CDR2 FVKESK. The length of the CDR3 is 16 residues. V lost 4 bases, J lost 6 bases, and 13 bases stayed unmatched. The CDR3 region has the DNA TGTGCCAGCAGCCCAATACTCGACAGGGGCAGAAAGACCCAGTACTTC. It is translated as CASSPILDRGRKTQYF.

This clonotype was observed a handful of times. The chain links TRBV6-5 to TRBJ2-7; TRBD1 is a possible D gene (6 bases). From germline, CDR1 is MNHEY and CDR2 SVGAGI. The length of the CDR3 is 15 residues. V was shortened by 0 bases and J by 6 bases, with 15 bases between the two germline ends. DNA of the CDR3: TGTGCCAGCAGTTACTCCGCAGGGGCTTTTGCCGAGCAGTACTTC. Translated: CASSYSAGAFAEQYF.

This CDR3 is CASSLDAAGSYNEQFF. For the CDR3, the DNA is TGTGCCAGCAGCTTAGATGCCGCGGGGTCCTACAATGAGCAGTTCTTC. The chain joins TRBV11-2 to TRBJ2-1; possibly TRBD2 for D (6 bases). This CDR3 has 16 amino acids. Looked up from germline, CDR1 is SGHAT and CDR2 is FQNNGV. V was cut by 0 bases and J by 1 base, with 10 bases left in between.

This clonotype was seen a handful of times. The V and J genes are TRBV4-1 and TRBJ2-7; 7 bases are shared with TRBD1. The germline V gene encodes CDR1 MGHRA and CDR2 YSYEKL. The CDR3 totals 13 residues. V dropped 6 bases and J dropped 0; count of bases not matched to a gene: 2. CDR3 nucleotides: TGCGCCAGCAGTGACAGGGTCTCCTACGAGCAGTACTTC. Its translation is CASSDRVSYEQYF.

This clonotype has a handful of counts. The rearrangement links TRBV12-3 or TRBV12-4 to TRBJ1-6; weak D call: TRBD1 (6 bases). The V end was cut by 3 bases, the J end by 8 bases, with 11 bases between. This CDR3 contains 14 residues. This CDR3 reads CASSLLGADSPLHF. DNA for the CDR3: TGTGCCAGCAGTTTGTTGGGGGCGGATTCACCCCTCCACTTT.

The sample holds a few counts of this clonotype. The chain uses TRBV6-2 or TRBV6-3 and TRBJ2-3; 14 nucleotides align to TRBD2. The CDR3 totals 16 residues. V dropped 5 bases and J dropped 5; count of bases not matched to a gene: 6. The germline V gene encodes CDR1 MNHEY and CDR2 SVGEGT. The CDR3 sequence is CASSPRGLAGGDTQYF. The CDR3, as DNA: TGTGCCAGCAGTCCACGAGGACTAGCGGGAGGAGATACGCAGTATTTT.

The chain combines TRBV24-1 with TRBJ1-5, with D unclear. The V end was cut by 5 bases, the J end by 5 bases, with 9 bases between. The CDR3 runs to 13 residues. Germline-derived CDR1 and CDR2 are KGHDR and SFDVKD. CDR3 protein: CATSGKGYQPQHF. The CDR3 DNA follows: TGTGCCACCAGTGGGAAGGGTTATCAGCCCCAGCATTTT.